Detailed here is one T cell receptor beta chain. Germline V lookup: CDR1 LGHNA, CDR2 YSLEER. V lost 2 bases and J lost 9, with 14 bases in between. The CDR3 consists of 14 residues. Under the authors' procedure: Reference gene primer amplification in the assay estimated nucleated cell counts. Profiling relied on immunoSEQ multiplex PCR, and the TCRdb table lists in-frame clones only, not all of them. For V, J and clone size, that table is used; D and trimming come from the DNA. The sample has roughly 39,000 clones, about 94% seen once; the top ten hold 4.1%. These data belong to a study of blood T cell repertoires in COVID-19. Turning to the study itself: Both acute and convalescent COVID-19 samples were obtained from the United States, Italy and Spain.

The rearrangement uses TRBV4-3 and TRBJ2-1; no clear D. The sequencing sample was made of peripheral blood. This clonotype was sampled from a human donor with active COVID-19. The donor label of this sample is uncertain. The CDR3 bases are TGCGCCAGCAGCCAAAATCATTTCTCGAGTGAGCAGTTCTTC. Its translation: CASSQNHFSSEQFF.